This T cell receptor (beta chain) comes out of a study of blood T cell repertoires in COVID-19. Overall study context: In each case, the material was cDNA or gDNA derived from T cells, B-cell-depleted T cells, or PBMCs.

Measured with immunoSEQ multiplex PCR; TCRdb has only the in-frame clones, and not every one. The sample lists 100,000 to 120,000 clones, about 76% occurring once. This CDR3 is built from 12 residues. With 9 bases removed from V and 3 bases from J, the gap between germline ends came to 11 bases. Germline values: CDR1 LNHNV, CDR2 YYDKDF (reference sequence). The chain is built from TRBV15 and TRBJ2-5; D gene ambiguous. What was sequenced was peripheral blood. The clonotype was recovered from a woman aged 65 to 85 with acute or convalescent COVID-19. CDR3 region: CATALVKETQYF. The CDR3 region has the DNA TGTGCCACTGCGCTTGTGAAAGAGACCCAGTACTTC.